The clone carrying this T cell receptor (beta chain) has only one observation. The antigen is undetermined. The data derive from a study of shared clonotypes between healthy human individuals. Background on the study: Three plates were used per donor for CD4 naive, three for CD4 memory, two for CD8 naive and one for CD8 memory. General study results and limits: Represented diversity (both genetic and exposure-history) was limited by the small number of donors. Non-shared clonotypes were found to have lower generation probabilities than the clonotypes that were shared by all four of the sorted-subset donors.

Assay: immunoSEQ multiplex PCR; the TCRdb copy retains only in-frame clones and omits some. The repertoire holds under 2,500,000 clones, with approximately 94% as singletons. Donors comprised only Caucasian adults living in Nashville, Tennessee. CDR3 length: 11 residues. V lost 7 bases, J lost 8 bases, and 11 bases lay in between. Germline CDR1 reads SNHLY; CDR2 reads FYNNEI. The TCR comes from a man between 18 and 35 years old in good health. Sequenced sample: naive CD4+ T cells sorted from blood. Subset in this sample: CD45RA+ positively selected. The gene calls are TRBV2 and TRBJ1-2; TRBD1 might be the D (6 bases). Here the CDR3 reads CASTDRPGYTF. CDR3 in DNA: TGTGCCAGCACCGACAGGCCAGGCTACACCTTC. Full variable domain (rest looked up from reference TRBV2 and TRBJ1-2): EPEVTQTPSHQVTQMGQEVILRCVPISNHLYFYWYRQILGQKVEFLVSFYNNEISEKSEIFDDQFSVERPDGSNFTLKIRSTKLEDSAMYFCASTDRPGYTFGSGTRLTVV.